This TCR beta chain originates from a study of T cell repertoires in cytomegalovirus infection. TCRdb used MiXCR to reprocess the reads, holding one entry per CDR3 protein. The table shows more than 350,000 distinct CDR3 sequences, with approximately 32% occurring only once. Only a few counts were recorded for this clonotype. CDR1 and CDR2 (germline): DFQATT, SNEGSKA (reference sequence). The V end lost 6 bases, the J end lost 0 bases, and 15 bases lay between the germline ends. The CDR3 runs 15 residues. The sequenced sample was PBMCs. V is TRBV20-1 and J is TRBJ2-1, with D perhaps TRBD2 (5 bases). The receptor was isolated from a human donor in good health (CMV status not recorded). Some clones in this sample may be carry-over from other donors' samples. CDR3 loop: CSAEGLPSSYNEQFF. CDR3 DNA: TGCAGTGCGGAAGGACTGCCCAGCTCCTACAATGAGCAGTTCTTC.